Listed below are T cell receptor beta chains from one sample, sequenced in a study of blood T cell repertoires in COVID-19. Assay: immunoSEQ multiplex PCR; the TCRdb copy retains only in-frame clones and omits some. The sample consists of over 200,000 clones, 86% of them appearing once. Sequencing was performed on peripheral blood. These receptors were obtained from a man over 45 with COVID-19, enrolled during active disease. CDR3s include the opening cysteine and the closing phenylalanine or tryptophan. D genes are given only for firm matches. Clone size is shown for a subset of rows, as once, few, many or a class of expanded clone.

V	D	size	J	CDR3	DNA
TRBV11-2	TRBD2	NA	TRBJ2-1	CASSYDPLGGRAVEQFF	TGTGCCAGCAGCTACGACCCCCTTGGCGGGAGGGCGGTTGAGCAGTTCTTC
TRBV3-1/TRBV3-2	NA	NA	TRBJ2-5	CASSQEPFGETQYF	TGTGCCAGCAGCCAAGAACCGTTCGGGGAGACCCAGTACTTC
TRBV6-5	TRBD1	NA	TRBJ1-5	CASSLGQGNQPQHF	TGTGCCAGCAGCCTCGGACAGGGGAATCAGCCCCAGCATTTT
TRBV18	NA	NA	TRBJ1-6	CASSPTSSSYNSPLHF	TGTGCCAGCTCACCAACCTCCAGCTCCTATAATTCACCCCTCCACTTT
TRBV5-4	TRBD2	NA	TRBJ2-7	CASSFRVGGERSYEQYF	TGTGCCAGCAGCTTCAGGGTTGGGGGGGAGAGGTCCTACGAGCAGTACTTC
TRBV9	NA	few	TRBJ2-1	CASSDGSYNEQFF	TGTGCCAGCAGCGACGGGTCTTACAATGAGCAGTTCTTC
TRBV5-1	NA	NA	TRBJ2-1	CASSLSTGEGYNEQFF	TGCGCCAGCAGCTTGAGTACGGGAGAGGGCTACAATGAGCAGTTCTTC
TRBV7-8	NA	NA	TRBJ2-1	CASSSSRGYNEQFF	TGTGCCAGCAGTTCATCTAGGGGCTACAATGAGCAGTTCTTC
TRBV10-3	NA	once	TRBJ2-1	CATGGKGFQNEQFF	TGTGCCACAGGGGGGAAGGGTTTCCAGAATGAGCAGTTCTTC
TRBV6-5	NA	once	TRBJ2-5	CASTAGRPRTQYF	TGTGCCAGCACCGCGGGCAGACCGCGGACCCAGTACTTC
TRBV7-3	TRBD2	NA	TRBJ2-5	CASSATSGRETQYF	TGTGCCAGCAGCGCGACTAGCGGGAGAGAGACCCAGTACTTC
TRBV12-3/TRBV12-4	NA	NA	TRBJ1-4	CASRPTTNEKLFF	TGTGCCAGCAGGCCTACAACTAATGAAAAACTGTTTTTT
TRBV6-5	TRBD1	NA	TRBJ1-2	CASSPAGRGNYGYTF	TGTGCCAGCAGCCCCGCAGGCAGGGGGAACTATGGCTACACCTTC
TRBV3-1/TRBV3-2	TRBD2	NA	TRBJ2-7	CASSPHSGGDYEQYF	TGTGCCAGCAGTCCTCATAGCGGGGGGGACTACGAGCAGTACTTC
TRBV7-8	TRBD2	NA	TRBJ2-3	CASSRLAGERTDTQYF	TGTGCCAGCAGCAGACTAGCGGGGGAGAGAACAGATACGCAGTATTTT
TRBV6-2/TRBV6-3	TRBD1	NA	TRBJ1-5	CASSRDRDSQPQHF	TGTGCCAGCAGCCGGGACAGGGATAGTCAGCCCCAGCATTTT
TRBV24-1	TRBD1	NA	TRBJ2-1	CATSDLGDRGNNEQFF	TGTGCCACCAGTGATTTGGGGGACAGGGGAAACAATGAGCAGTTCTTC
TRBV9	TRBD1	NA	TRBJ1-6	CASSEGALNSPLHF	TGTGCCAGCAGCGAGGGGGCTTTAAATTCACCCCTCCACTTT
TRBV15	NA	once	TRBJ2-5	CATSRDPRQYQETQYF	TGTGCCACCAGCAGAGATCCTCGACAGTACCAAGAGACCCAGTACTTC
TRBV19	TRBD2	NA	TRBJ2-1	CASSVSGGLYNEQFF	TGTGCCAGTAGTGTTAGCGGGGGCCTCTACAATGAGCAGTTCTTC
TRBV6-5	TRBD2	NA	TRBJ2-7	CASSYSGGGSGEQYF	TGTGCCAGCAGTTACTCCGGCGGGGGGTCCGGGGAGCAGTACTTC
TRBV10-3	NA	NA	TRBJ1-5	CAIRADSGEGIIWSNQPQHF	TGTGCCATCAGGGCGGACAGTGGGGAAGGGATTATATGGAGCAATCAGCCCCAGCATTTT